The 16 T cell receptor beta chains reported below all come from one sample, sequenced in a study of human T cells and chemical hapten exposure. TCRdb reprocessed the RACE reads with MiXCR, giving one entry per CDR3 protein. The repertoire holds about 120,000 distinct CDR3 sequences, roughly 15% seen once, with approximately 0.89% in the top ten. As to time point: patch test 1, 2 weeks after DPC sensitization. Treatment reported: therapeutic diphenylcyclopropenone sensitization with weekly scalp DPC. The sequencing here drew on whole blood, taken in connection with sensitization to the hapten diphenylcyclopropenone (DPC). These receptors originate from a man in his late teens or twenties with alopecia areata. Some clones in this sample may be carry-over from other donors' samples.

This clonotype was counted a few times. V is TRBV4-1 and J is TRBJ2-5; D might be TRBD2 (5 bases). Germline values: CDR1 MGHRA, CDR2 YSYEKL. Trimming pared 2 bases from V and 5 bases from J, leaving 15 bases between. This CDR3 comprises 15 residues. The CDR3 here is CASSQNGGSGETQYF. The CDR3 DNA reads as TGCGCCAGCAGCCAAAACGGCGGGTCCGGCGAGACCCAGTACTTC.

This clonotype has more than one count but fewer than ten. The chain uses TRBV15 and TRBJ1-1; possible D gene TRBD1, 5 bases. The germline V gene has CDR1 LNHNV and CDR2 YYDKDF (reference sequence). The CDR3 extends over 14 amino acids. V lost 3 bases and J 5 bases, leaving 13 bases between the germline ends. CDR3 protein: CATSSGVEGTEAFF. The CDR3 bases are TGTGCCACCAGCAGCGGGGTTGAGGGGACTGAAGCTTTCTTT.

This clonotype was picked up a small number of times. This rearrangement joins TRBV11-2 to TRBJ2-1; D might be TRBD2 (6 bases). Trimming left V 5 bases short and J 8 bases short, with 10 bases between. This CDR3 is built from 12 residues. In germline, CDR1 is SGHAT, CDR2 FQNNGV. The CDR3 loop reads CASSPGGDEQFF. The CDR3, as DNA: TGTGCCAGCAGCCCCGGAGGGGATGAGCAGTTCTTC.

Only a few counts were recorded for this clonotype. V is TRBV4-3 and J is TRBJ2-1; TRBD2 matches 12 bases. The germline gives CDR1 LGHNA, CDR2 YSLEER. The CDR3 has 16 residues. J lost 8 bases, V lost 1 base, and 6 bases had no gene match. The CDR3 spells CASSQGLAGGSHEQFF. The CDR3 DNA is TGCGCCAGCAGCCAAGGTCTAGCGGGGGGGTCGCATGAGCAGTTCTTC.

This clonotype was observed a few times. The chain is built from TRBV29-1 and TRBJ2-5, with 10 positions matching TRBD2. Per germline, CDR1 SQVTM and CDR2 ANQGSEA. V trimming: 4 bases; J trimming: 5 bases; junction bases outside the gene matches: 7. The CDR3 loop spans 14 amino acids. CDR3 sequence reads: CSVGSGGAAETQYF. CDR3 sequence (DNA): TGCAGCGTTGGAAGCGGGGGGGCCGCTGAGACCCAGTACTTC. The full variable domain, completed using reference TRBV29-1 and TRBJ2-5, is SAVISQKPSRDICQRGTSLTIQCQVDSQVTMMFWYRQQPGQSLTLIATANQGSEATYESGFVIDKFPISRPNLTFSTLTVSNMSPEDSSIYLCSVGSGGAAETQYFGPGTRLLVL.

For the CDR3, the DNA is TGTGCCAGCAGGGTTTATGGCTACACCTTC. This translates into CASRVYGYTF. The chain links TRBV2 to TRBJ1-2, with unresolved D. Germline lookup yields CDR1 SNHLY and CDR2 FYNNEI. The CDR3 consists of 10 residues. The V end was cut by 6 bases, the J end by 5 bases, with 4 bases between. Using reference TRBV2 and TRBJ1-2 for the parts outside the CDR3, the full variable domain is EPEVTQTPSHQVTQMGQEVILRCVPISNHLYFYWYRQILGQKVEFLVSFYNNEISEKSEIFDDQFSVERPDGSNFTLKIRSTKLEDSAMYFCASRVYGYTFGSGTRLTVV.

The chain couples TRBV20-1 to TRBJ1-6; a possible D gene is TRBD1 (5 bases). Germline V gene data show CDR1 as DFQATT and CDR2 as SNEGSKA (reference sequence). Deletions cut 1 base from V and 6 bases from J, with 16 bases between. This CDR3 region has 16 residues. CDR3 amino acids: CSARVSRDASNSPLHF. The CDR3 DNA reads as TGCAGTGCTAGAGTTAGCCGGGACGCGTCTAATTCACCCCTCCACTTT.

The DNA of the CDR3 is TGTGCCAGCCCACACCGGACAGGGGTAGAGACCCAGTACTTC. Its translation: CASPHRTGVETQYF. The chain links TRBV18 to TRBJ2-5; 9 nucleotides match TRBD1. The V segment lost 8 bases and the J segment 4 bases; nucleotides outside the gene matches: 8. Germline V lookup: CDR1 KGHSH, CDR2 LQKENI. The CDR3 runs to 14 residues.

The rearrangement uses TRBV5-1 and TRBJ2-2, with D unclear. CDR1 is SGHRS, CDR2 YFSETQ, per germline. The V end was cut by 4 bases, the J end by 6 bases, with 10 bases between. This CDR3 is built from 13 residues. The CDR3 DNA reads as TGCGCCAGCAGCCCCGTTCCGCCCGGGGAGCTGTTTTTT. It is translated as CASSPVPPGELFF.

The gene calls are TRBV29-1 and TRBJ2-3; maybe TRBD2 (6 bases). The CDR3 runs 15 residues. Germline CDR1 SQVTM, CDR2 ANQGSEA. The germline V and J ends were trimmed by 5 bases and 0 bases, with 15 bases remaining between them. In DNA form, the CDR3 reads TGCAGCGTTCTTCCAAGGCGGGGAAGCACAGATACGCAGTATTTT. Translation gives CSVLPRRGSTDTQYF.

The chain combines TRBV7-2 with TRBJ2-7; 7 positions agree with TRBD1. The length of the CDR3 is 15 residues. Germline V gene data show CDR1 as SGHTA and CDR2 as FQGNSA. V trimming: 1 base; J trimming: 3 bases; junction bases outside the gene matches: 6. The CDR3 loop reads CASSLEGQTSYEQYF. CDR3 nucleotides: TGTGCCAGCAGCTTAGAGGGACAGACAAGCTACGAGCAGTACTTC.

The V and J genes are TRBV29-1 and TRBJ1-2; maybe TRBD1 (5 bases). Germline CDR1 and CDR2: SQVTM and ANQGSEA. The CDR3 runs 11 residues. Trimming left V 4 bases short and J 8 bases short, with 11 bases between. CDR3 residues: CSVGGRDGYTF. CDR3 coding DNA: TGCAGCGTTGGAGGCAGGGACGGCTACACCTTC.

V gene TRBV27 combines with J gene TRBJ2-1; D tentatively fits TRBD1 or TRBD2 (5 bases each). The CDR3 loop spans 15 amino acids. The germline gives CDR1 MNHEY, CDR2 SMNVEV (reference sequence). With 6 bases removed from V and 2 bases from J, the gap between germline ends came to 14 bases. This CDR3 reads CASSFMGTPYNEQFF. In DNA form, the CDR3 reads TGTGCCAGCAGCTTTATGGGGACCCCCTACAATGAGCAGTTCTTC.

The sample holds a few counts of this clonotype. The chain couples TRBV11-1 to TRBJ2-2; 7 nucleotides match TRBD2. J lost 1 base, V lost 5 bases, and 10 bases had no gene match. The CDR3 consists of 17 residues. Looked up from germline, CDR1 is SGHAT and CDR2 is FQDESV (reference sequence). The CDR3 here is CASSPGGWMKNTGELFF. The CDR3 region has the DNA TGTGCCAGCAGCCCCGGGGGGTGGATGAAGAACACCGGGGAGCTGTTTTTT.

This clonotype was recorded many times. CDR3 bases: TGCGCCAGCAGCCAAGGAAGACAGGGAGCGGCTGGCTACACCTTC. It codes for CASSQGRQGAAGYTF. The gene calls are TRBV4-3 and TRBJ1-2; 7 bases align to TRBD1. Per germline, CDR1 LGHNA and CDR2 YSLEER. With 1 base clipped from V and 7 bases from J, the junction kept 9 bases outside the gene matches. This CDR3 comprises 15 residues.

The rearrangement links TRBV4-1 to TRBJ1-1, with 8 bases fitting TRBD1. This CDR3 comprises 15 residues. The germline V gene encodes CDR1 MGHRA and CDR2 YSYEKL. Trimming cost V 2 bases and J 0 bases; bases outside gene matches: 2. The CDR3 DNA is TGCGCCAGCAGCCAACGGACAGGGATGAACACTGAAGCTTTCTTT. Protein product: CASSQRTGMNTEAFF.